This T cell receptor (beta chain) is from a study of PD-L1 blockade in urothelial cancer. Study context: Atezolizumab 1,200 mg was given intravenously every 3 weeks, starting 2014.

Produced via immunoSEQ multiplex PCR; TCRdb's table is partial and in-frame only. The data hold 25,000 to 35,000 clones, with around three quarters observed a single time. Trimming left V 4 bases short and J 0 bases short, with 10 bases between. Germline V CDR1 and CDR2: SGHDT, YYEEEE. The CDR3 extends over 14 amino acids. Time point meaning: peripheral blood 6 weeks after treatment start. Urothelial carcinoma affected the patients, and it was locally advanced or metastatic. The chain recombines TRBV5-6 with TRBJ1-2; possible D gene TRBD1, 6 bases. The receptor was isolated from a man between 65 and 85 years old with urothelial cancer. The sample in question was PBMCs, obtained around atezolizumab (anti-PD-L1) treatment. The CDR3 sequence is CASSGWTANYGYTF. The CDR3 DNA reads as TGTGCCAGCAGCGGATGGACAGCTAACTATGGCTACACCTTC.